The 27 T cell receptor beta chains given below trace back to one sample, sequenced in a study of blood T cell repertoires in COVID-19. Libraries were prepared by immunoSEQ multiplex PCR; TCRdb keeps only in-frame clonotypes and omits some of them. This table holds about 140,000 clones, around 80% found once. Source material: peripheral blood. The receptors originated from a man aged 70 or older who had recovered from COVID-19.

The chain is built from TRBV3-1 (or the pseudogene TRBV3-2) and TRBJ2-1; 12 positions match TRBD2. Germline V gene data show CDR1 as LGHDT and CDR2 as YNNKEL (reference sequence). CDR3 length equals 18 residues. Losses at the gene ends were 0 bases for V and 10 bases for J; bases not matched to a gene: 13. The CDR3 protein is CASSQDPDSSGRAEEQFF. The CDR3 DNA sequence: TGTGCCAGCAGCCAAGACCCTGATTCTAGCGGGAGGGCCGAGGAGCAGTTCTTC.

The chain links TRBV29-1 to TRBJ2-5; 9 bases agree with TRBD2. This CDR3 has 14 amino acids. After removal of 2 bases from V and 5 bases from J, the junction contained 6 bases not matched to a gene. Germline V gene sequence: CDR1 SQVTM, CDR2 ANQGSEA. CDR3 DNA sequence: TGCAGCGTTGAATTGGCGGGAGGGCCGGAGACCCAGTACTTC. It yields the protein CSVELAGGPETQYF.

This chain links TRBV29-1 with TRBJ2-5, with 9 bases aligning to TRBD2. The J segment lost 4 bases and the V segment lost 7 bases, leaving 10 bases of the junction unmatched. The CDR3 length is 14 residues. Germline V gene lookup returns CDR1 SQVTM and CDR2 ANQGSEA. The CDR3 spells CSAQGREGPETQYF. In nucleotides, the CDR3 is TGCAGCGCCCAAGGGCGGGAGGGCCCAGAGACCCAGTACTTC. The entire variable domain, with the rest obtained from reference TRBV29-1 and TRBJ2-5, is as follows: SAVISQKPSRDICQRGTSLTIQCQVDSQVTMMFWYRQQPGQSLTLIATANQGSEATYESGFVIDKFPISRPNLTFSTLTVSNMSPEDSSIYLCSAQGREGPETQYFGPGTRLLVL.

The chain employs TRBV11-2 and TRBJ2-7; D is unclear. The CDR3 length is 14 residues. Trimming left V 4 bases short and J 9 bases short, with 19 bases between. Germline V gene lookup returns CDR1 SGHAT and CDR2 FQNNGV. The CDR3 is CASSSAELFRGQYF. The CDR3 DNA is TGTGCCAGCAGCTCCGCCGAGCTTTTCCGTGGGCAGTACTTC.

The rearrangement links TRBV11-2 to TRBJ1-3; perhaps TRBD1 as D (6 bases). There are 14 residues in the CDR3. Germline CDR1 SGHAT, CDR2 FQNNGV. V gave up 5 bases and J gave up 4 bases, with 12 bases separating them. CDR3 protein: CASSDWTAGNTIYF. In nucleotides, the CDR3 is TGTGCCAGCAGCGACTGGACAGCCGGAAACACCATATATTTT.

The V call is TRBV29-1, the J call TRBJ2-2; D gene unclear. Trimming cost V 6 bases and J 8 bases, with 13 bases left between them. The germline CDR1 and CDR2 sequences are SQVTM and ANQGSEA. The CDR3 consists of 12 residues. The CDR3 loop is CSVPAQAGELFF. The CDR3 DNA sequence: TGCAGCGTACCGGCCCAGGCGGGGGAGCTGTTTTTT.

The V and J genes are TRBV29-1 and TRBJ2-2; D might be TRBD2 (6 bases). This CDR3 is 15 amino acids long. Germline V CDR1 and CDR2: SQVTM, ANQGSEA. V was cut by 2 bases and J by 5 bases, with 15 bases left in between. The CDR3 DNA is TGCAGCGTTGAAACGGGGCGGGGAAGGACCGGGGAGCTGTTTTTT. This gives the protein CSVETGRGRTGELFF.

The chain couples TRBV4-2 to TRBJ1-2; TRBD1 aligns across 10 bases. V was pared by 4 bases and J by 6 bases, with 5 bases of the junction left unmatched. This CDR3 spans 14 amino acids. The germline CDR1 and CDR2 sequences are LGHNA and YNFKEQ. The CDR3: CASSPLDRGHGYTF. The DNA of the CDR3 is TGTGCCAGCAGCCCCCTAGACAGGGGGCATGGCTACACCTTC.

The V call is TRBV5-6, the J call TRBJ1-1, with D perhaps TRBD1 (6 bases). The CDR3 spans 17 residues. Trimming left V 1 base short and J 7 bases short, with 23 bases between. Germline V lookup: CDR1 SGHDT, CDR2 YYEEEE. Here the CDR3 DNA reads TGTGCCAGCAGCTTGATCCGGGACACTTCGGCCCTCATTGAAGCTTTCTTT. Amino acids: CASSLIRDTSALIEAFF.

The genes are TRBV3-1 (or the pseudogene TRBV3-2) and TRBJ2-3; D may be TRBD1 (6 bases). The germline V and J ends were trimmed by 1 base and 8 bases, with 13 bases remaining between them. Germline V gives CDR1 LGHDT, CDR2 YNNKEL (reference sequence). The CDR3 consists of 14 residues. CDR3 in amino acids: CASSQVRHRVTQYF. CDR3 coding DNA: TGTGCCAGCAGCCAAGTGAGACACAGGGTTACGCAGTATTTT.

The chain carries TRBV30 and TRBJ2-2; D is unclear. Deletions cut 5 bases from V and 7 bases from J, with 8 bases between. This CDR3 is 11 amino acids long. The germline gives CDR1 GTSNPN, CDR2 SVGIG (reference sequence). CDR3 amino acids: CAWSRSGELFF. The CDR3 DNA reads TGTGCCTGGTCTAGAAGCGGGGAGCTGTTTTTT.

This chain uses TRBV15 with TRBJ2-2; 13 bases align to TRBD2. The CDR3 totals 17 residues. J lost 6 bases, V lost 1 base, and 5 bases had no gene match. CDR1 and CDR2 (germline): LNHNV, YYDKDF (reference sequence). The CDR3 DNA reads TGTGCCACCAGCAGAGGGACTAGCGGGAGTTCGTCCGGGGAGCTGTTTTTT. Translation gives CATSRGTSGSSSGELFF.

The CDR3: CASSQGIYRGPLGGAFF. As DNA, the CDR3 is TGCGCCAGCAGCCAAGGGATTTACAGGGGGCCCTTAGGAGGAGCTTTCTTT. The V and J genes are TRBV4-1 and TRBJ1-1; 9 bases match TRBD1. This CDR3 contains 17 residues. Germline V gene data show CDR1 as MGHRA and CDR2 as YSYEKL. The J segment lost 10 bases and the V segment lost 1 base, leaving 16 bases of the junction unmatched.

The J gene is TRBJ2-5, the V gene TRBV6-5; maybe TRBD1 (5 bases). V lost 3 bases and J lost 5, with 10 bases in between. The germline V gene has CDR1 MNHEY and CDR2 SVGAGI. The CDR3 is 13 residues long. The DNA of the CDR3 is TGTGCCAGCAGTTATTTCTCAGGGGAGACCCAGTACTTC. Its protein product is CASSYFSGETQYF.

The V and J genes are TRBV10-3 and TRBJ2-3; 10 bases line up with TRBD2. Looked up from germline, CDR1 is ENHRY and CDR2 is SYGVKD. This CDR3 has 15 amino acids. V was clipped by 6 bases and J by 2 bases; unmatched bases: 5. CDR3 residues: CAIRDTSGDTDTQYF. The CDR3 DNA is TGTGCCATCAGGGACACTAGCGGGGACACAGATACGCAGTATTTT.

Here the CDR3 reads CASSQGGTRDRVRDTQYF. Written as DNA, the CDR3 is TGTGCCAGCAGCCAAGGGGGGACTAGGGACAGGGTTCGGGACACGCAGTATTTT. The chain couples TRBV3-1 (or the pseudogene TRBV3-2) to TRBJ2-3, with a possible D match to TRBD1 (9 bases). Germline CDR1 LGHDT, CDR2 YNNKEL (reference sequence). Deletions cut 1 base from V and 9 bases from J, with 26 bases between. The length of the CDR3 is 18 residues.

The chain joins TRBV7-9 to TRBJ1-5; D not resolved. The CDR3 consists of 13 residues. With 6 bases removed from V and 4 bases from J, the gap between germline ends came to 10 bases. CDR1 SEHNR and CDR2 FQNEAQ come from the germline V gene (reference sequence). As DNA, the CDR3 is TGTGCCAGCAGACTTGGGGAGAATCAGCCCCAGCATTTT. It specifies CASRLGENQPQHF.

The rearrangement uses TRBV5-1 and TRBJ2-1; TRBD2 matches at 8 bases. CDR1 SGHRS and CDR2 YFSETQ come from the germline V gene. Unmatched junction bases numbered 4, after V lost 2 bases and J lost 6 bases. The CDR3 spans 14 residues. The CDR3 protein is CASSLAGEINEQFF. CDR3 DNA: TGCGCCAGCAGCTTAGCGGGAGAGATCAATGAGCAGTTCTTC. Full variable domain (outside the CDR3, taken from reference TRBV5-1 and TRBJ2-1): KAGVTQTPRYLIKTRGQQVTLSCSPISGHRSVSWYQQTPGQGLQFLFEYFSETQRNKGNFPGRFSGRQFSNSRSEMNVSTLELGDSALYLCASSLAGEINEQFFGPGTRLTVL.

This clone was detected only a few times. The chain carries TRBV6-5 and TRBJ1-6; 7 positions agree with TRBD1. The CDR3 sequence is 15 residues long. CDR1 MNHEY and CDR2 SVGAGI come from the germline V gene. Germline trimming cut 6 bases from V and 0 bases from J; bases unmatched to any gene: 2. The CDR3 sequence: CASRTGSSYNSPLHF. The CDR3 nucleotides read TGTGCCAGCAGGACAGGGAGCTCCTATAATTCACCCCTCCACTTT.

CDR3 protein: CASSLAINTEAFF. CDR3 in DNA: TGTGCCAGCAGCTTGGCCATTAACACTGAAGCTTTCTTT. The rearrangement uses TRBV5-8 and TRBJ1-1; D is undetermined. CDR1 and CDR2 from the germline V gene are SGHTS and YDEGEE. Trimming left V 0 bases short and J 2 bases short, with 5 bases between. The CDR3 spans 13 residues. Filled out from reference TRBV5-8 and TRBJ1-1, the complete variable domain reads EAGVTQSPTHLIKTRGQQATLRCSPISGHTSVYWYQQALGLGLQFLLWYDEGEERNRGNFPPRFSGRQFPNYSSELNVNALELEDSALYLCASSLAINTEAFFGQGTRLTVV.

The chain couples TRBV12-5 to TRBJ2-7; 7 bases map to TRBD1. The germline V gene encodes CDR1 LGHNT and CDR2 FRNRAP. There are 16 residues in the CDR3. V was clipped by 2 bases and J by 3 bases; unmatched bases: 10. CDR3 amino acids: CASGLQRGQAVYEQYF. The CDR3 DNA is TGTGCTAGTGGTTTGCAGAGAGGACAGGCGGTCTACGAGCAGTACTTC.

This clone appeared a single time. The chain is built from TRBV28 and TRBJ1-3, with 7 bases fitting TRBD1. Germline CDR1 reads MDHEN; CDR2 reads SYDVKM. This CDR3 has 13 amino acids. Trimming removed 7 bases from V and 4 bases from J; junction bases left unmatched: 4. The CDR3 sequence is CASMRQGGNTIYF. CDR3 DNA: TGTGCCAGCATGCGACAGGGAGGAAACACCATATATTTT.

V is TRBV5-5 and J is TRBJ2-7; 9 bases agree with TRBD1. Germline V gives CDR1 SGHKS, CDR2 YYEKEE (reference sequence). The ends lost 4 bases at V and 7 bases at J; junction bases unmatched: 9. This CDR3 region has 14 residues. The CDR3 nucleotides are TGTGCCAGCAGCCACCCGGGACAGGGAAGGGAGCAGTACTTC. It translates to CASSHPGQGREQYF.

The chain employs TRBV18 and TRBJ1-5; 7 nucleotides align to TRBD1. Germline loops: CDR1 KGHSH, CDR2 LQKENI. The CDR3 loop spans 14 amino acids. The V and J ends lost 6 bases and 3 bases, in that order; junction bases with no gene match: 5. CDR3 in amino acids: CASSYDRVNQPQHF. The CDR3 bases are TGTGCCAGCTCTTACGACAGGGTCAATCAGCCCCAGCATTTT.

There are a few counts of this clone. V and J are TRBV30 and TRBJ1-1; D remains unclear. CDR3 length equals 15 residues. Germline lookup yields CDR1 GTSNPN and CDR2 SVGIG (reference sequence). Trimming pared 1 base from V and 0 bases from J, leaving 12 bases between. CDR3 coding DNA: TGTGCCTGGAGTGGTAGAACGCGCATGAACACTGAAGCTTTCTTT. Amino acid sequence: CAWSGRTRMNTEAFF.

V and J are TRBV4-2 and TRBJ2-7; tentatively, D is TRBD2 (5 bases). Germline V gene sequence: CDR1 LGHNA, CDR2 YNFKEQ. This CDR3 contains 16 residues. Trimming pared 1 base from V and 7 bases from J, leaving 20 bases between. The CDR3 nucleotides read TGTGCCAGCAGCCAAGTGGGAGACTCGGGTCGGTGGGAGCAGTACTTC. It encodes CASSQVGDSGRWEQYF.

This clone was seen more than once but under ten times. The V call is TRBV5-5, the J call TRBJ1-1; 7 bases match TRBD1. V lost 0 bases and J lost 7; bases outside the gene matches: 6. The germline V gene has CDR1 SGHKS and CDR2 YYEKEE (reference sequence). This CDR3 spans 14 amino acids. CDR3 amino acids: CASSLGGGDFEAFF. The CDR3 region has the DNA TGTGCCAGCAGCTTGGGAGGGGGCGACTTTGAAGCTTTCTTT.